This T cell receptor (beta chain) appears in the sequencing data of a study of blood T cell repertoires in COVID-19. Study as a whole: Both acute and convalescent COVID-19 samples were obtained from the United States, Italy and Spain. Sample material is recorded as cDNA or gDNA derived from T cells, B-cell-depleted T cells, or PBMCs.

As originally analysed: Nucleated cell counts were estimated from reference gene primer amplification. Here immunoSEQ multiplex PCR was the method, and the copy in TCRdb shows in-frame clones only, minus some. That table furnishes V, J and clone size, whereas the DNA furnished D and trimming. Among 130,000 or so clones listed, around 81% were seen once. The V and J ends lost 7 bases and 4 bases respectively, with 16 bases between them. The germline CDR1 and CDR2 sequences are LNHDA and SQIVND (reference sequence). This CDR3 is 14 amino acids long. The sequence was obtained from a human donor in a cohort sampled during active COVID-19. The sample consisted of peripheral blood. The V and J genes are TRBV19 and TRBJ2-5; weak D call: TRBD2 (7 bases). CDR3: CASKSRGGSETQYF. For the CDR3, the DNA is TGTGCCAGTAAAAGTAGGGGGGGCTCAGAGACCCAGTACTTC.